This T cell receptor (beta chain) was obtained from a study of blood T cell repertoires in COVID-19. Trimming shortened V by 5 bases and J by 0 bases, and 10 bases separated the two germline ends. The CDR3 totals 15 residues. The V gene's germline CDR1 is SGHDN and CDR2 FVKESK. Sequenced by immunoSEQ multiplex PCR; TCRdb stores in-frame clones only, minus some. Of some 300,000 clones listed, around 90% are singletons. The sequenced sample consisted of PBMCs or T cells enriched from blood (not recorded which). The TCR sequence derives from a woman aged 25 to 39 who had recovered from COVID-19. The chain has TRBV14 and TRBJ2-2, with D tentatively TRBD1 (5 bases). CDR3: CASSNDRPNTGELFF. The CDR3 bases are TGTGCCAGCAGCAACGACAGACCGAACACCGGGGAGCTGTTTTTT.